The subject of this entry is one T cell receptor beta chain. No antigen is known for it. This sample is drawn from a study of identical twins. Whole-study results and caveats: Zero-insertion analyses could be partly confounded by invariant MAIT and iNKT cells.

In TCRdb, the 5' RACE reads were re-called with MiXCR into one record per CDR3 protein. The profile shows about 720,000 distinct CDR3 sequences, 15% to 20% of them singletons. From germline, CDR1 is SEHNR and CDR2 FQNEAQ (reference sequence). The CDR3 has 15 amino acids. V was shortened by 5 bases and J by 3 bases, with 17 bases between the two germline ends. The same sample was also used in a study of T cells expressing NK-cell markers. From that paper: Sorted CD3+CD56+NKG2C+, CD3+CD56+NKG2C- and CD3+CD56-NKG2C+ T cells provided the TCR beta repertoires. The CD3+CD56-NKG2C+ fraction of a few donors was likewise dominated by these clonotypes.

This receptor was taken from a young woman in good health. The sequenced sample was PBMCs. This sequence joins TRBV7-9 and TRBJ2-7; D might be TRBD1 (5 bases). The CDR3 DNA follows: TGTGCCAGCAGCACGAGACAGAGACTCTACTACGAGCAGTACTTC. It specifies CASSTRQRLYYEQYF.